The subject of this entry is one T cell receptor beta chain. Its matching antigen is unknown. V was trimmed by 1 base and J by 11 bases, leaving 15 bases between them. This CDR3 has 15 residues. From germline, CDR1 is SNHLY and CDR2 FYNNEI. TCRdb's copy holds only in-frame clones and misses some; the assay was immunoSEQ multiplex PCR. Among 50,000 to 80,000 clones, about 85% were seen once, and the ten largest hold about 3%. The sample comes from a study of OX40 agonist ivuxolimab in advanced cancers. The overall study: Prior anti-PD-1, anti-PD-L1 or anti-CTLA-4 therapy did not bar entry, and about 38% had some. General observations from the study: At 0.1 to 3.0 mg/kg and by week 6, CD4+ and CD8+ T cells in the blood had expanded clonally. The study found that CD8+ T cells averaged more expanded clones than CD4+. At 0.1-3.0 mg/kg, partial responders had clonal expansion among the lowest observed.

The V call is TRBV2, the J call TRBJ1-6; tentative D call: TRBD1 (5 bases). The material was CD4+ or CD8+ T cells sorted from blood, obtained in a trial of the OX40 agonist ivuxolimab. The sequence came from an adult with an advanced solid tumor such as melanoma, head and neck, liver or kidney cancer. The CDR3 loop reads CASSEEAQGGPPLHF. CDR3 coding DNA: TGTGCCAGCAGTGAAGAGGCGCAGGGCGGCCCACCCCTCCACTTT.